One sample yielded the 26 T cell receptor beta chains listed below, sequenced in a study of OX40 agonist ivuxolimab in advanced cancers. Measured with immunoSEQ multiplex PCR; TCRdb has only the in-frame clones, and not every one. The sample contains 76,000 or so clones, 75% to 85% of which appear only once. This specimen consisted of CD4+ or CD8+ T cells sorted from blood, obtained in a trial of the OX40 agonist ivuxolimab. The source is an adult with an advanced solid tumor such as melanoma, head and neck, liver or kidney cancer.

The chain couples TRBV7-2 to TRBJ1-2; D not resolved. Trimming took off 5 bases at V and 8 bases at J, with 15 bases between the two ends. The germline gives CDR1 SGHTA, CDR2 FQGNSA. CDR3 length: 13 amino acids. CDR3 residues: CASSASQAGGYTF. In DNA, the CDR3 is TGTGCCAGCAGCGCCTCGCAGGCTGGGGGCTACACCTTC.

The chain employs TRBV4-2 and TRBJ2-7; 8 bases line up with TRBD1. J gave up 6 bases and V 0 bases, and 10 bases lay outside the gene matches. The CDR3 totals 16 residues. CDR1 and CDR2 from the germline V gene are LGHNA and YNFKEQ. The DNA for the CDR3 is TGTGCCAGCAGCCAAGATCCATCAGGGGGCAGGGGCGAGCAGTACTTC. This sequence encodes CASSQDPSGGRGEQYF.

Comment on this clone: One end of the junction varies from germline; a read error may be responsible. Other DNA sequences in this sample translate to the same CDR3. V usage is TRBV6-1 and J usage is TRBJ1-1; D remains ambiguous. The CDR3 totals 13 residues. CDR1 is MNHNS and CDR2 is SASEGT in the germline V gene. CDR3 region: CASSSSENTEAFF. CDR3 DNA sequence: TGTGCCAGCAGTTCCAGTGAGAACACTGAAGCCTTCTTT.

This clone was seen a few times. CDR3 protein: CASSSLRSGPSSYNEQFF. The CDR3 DNA follows: TGTGCCAGCAGCTCACTCCGATCAGGTCCCAGCTCCTACAATGAGCAGTTCTTC. The chain links TRBV11-2 to TRBJ2-1; D gene unclear. This CDR3 has 18 amino acids. V shed 4 bases and J shed 0 bases, with 19 bases lying between them. Germline CDR1 SGHAT, CDR2 FQNNGV.

The chain joins TRBV19 to TRBJ1-2; a weak D match, TRBD1 (6 bases). Germline V CDR1 and CDR2: LNHDA, SQIVND (reference sequence). CDR3 length: 15 residues. V shed 4 bases and J shed 1 base, with 13 bases lying between them. CDR3 loop: CASSTWGASNYGYTF. CDR3 bases: TGTGCCAGTAGTACTTGGGGGGCGAGTAACTATGGCTACACCTTC.

This rearrangement joins TRBV6-1 to TRBJ2-4, with TRBD2 identical over 9 bases. J gave up 7 bases and V 7 bases, and 5 bases lay outside the gene matches. The CDR3 covers 13 residues. Germline CDR1 MNHNS, CDR2 SASEGT. The CDR3: CASIGGGGNIQYF. The CDR3 DNA sequence: TGTGCCAGCATAGGCGGGGGGGGGAACATTCAGTACTTC.

The rearrangement links TRBV27 to TRBJ2-5; tentative D call: TRBD2 (6 bases). Germline V gives CDR1 MNHEY, CDR2 SMNVEV (reference sequence). This CDR3 spans 15 amino acids. V shed 4 bases and J shed 3 bases, with 15 bases lying between them. The CDR3 protein is CASSSGSSGKETQYF. DNA for the CDR3: TGTGCCAGCAGTTCCGGTAGTAGCGGAAAAGAGACCCAGTACTTC.

The chain uses TRBV5-8 and TRBJ2-3; the match to TRBD2 covers 9 bases. The ends lost 4 bases at V and 6 bases at J; junction bases unmatched: 9. This CDR3 region has 15 residues. Germline lookup yields CDR1 SGHTS and CDR2 YDEGEE. The CDR3 nucleotides are TGTGCCAGCAGCATGCGGGGGGGCTGGTGGGATACGCAGTATTTT. Translated, it gives CASSMRGGWWDTQYF. Together with reference TRBV5-8 and TRBJ2-3, the CDR3 gives the full variable domain: EAGVTQSPTHLIKTRGQQATLRCSPISGHTSVYWYQQALGLGLQFLLWYDEGEERNRGNFPPRFSGRQFPNYSSELNVNALELEDSALYLCASSMRGGWWDTQYFGPGTRLTVL.

This rearrangement joins TRBV7-2 to TRBJ2-1; 13 positions match TRBD2. The CDR3 is 15 residues long. Germline CDR1 reads SGHTA; CDR2 reads FQGNSA. The ends lost 1 base at V and 7 bases at J; junction bases unmatched: 1. This chain's CDR3 is CASSLEGLAGNEQFF. In nucleotides, the CDR3 is TGTGCCAGCAGCTTAGAGGGACTAGCGGGGAATGAGCAGTTCTTC.

The V call is TRBV6-5, the J call TRBJ2-5; perhaps TRBD1 as D (5 bases). Trimming removed 6 bases at V and 3 bases at J, with 11 bases between. Germline V gene lookup returns CDR1 MNHEY and CDR2 SVGAGI. There are 13 residues in the CDR3. CDR3 sequence (DNA): TGTGCCAGCAGCAAGACAGAAAAAGAGACCCAGTACTTC. Its protein product is CASSKTEKETQYF.

Ten or more counts support this clone. The rearrangement joins TRBV4-3 to TRBJ2-2, with 9 bases matching TRBD1. J gave up 4 bases and V 4 bases, and 13 bases lay outside the gene matches. This CDR3 has 18 residues. The V gene's germline CDR1 is LGHNA and CDR2 YSLEER. CDR3 loop: CASSPNTAGQGVTGELFF. CDR3 coding DNA: TGCGCCAGCAGCCCAAATACCGCGGGACAGGGAGTCACCGGGGAGCTGTTTTTT.

Only one count was recorded for this clone. The chain employs TRBV10-1 and TRBJ1-2; D might be TRBD1 (6 bases). V gave up 7 bases and J gave up 4 bases, with 31 bases separating them. The CDR3 covers 19 residues. Looked up from germline, CDR1 is WNHNN and CDR2 is SYGVQD (reference sequence). The CDR3 sequence is CASNPQGRLGENPFYGYTF. The CDR3 nucleotides read TGCGCCAGCAACCCTCAGGGGCGTCTAGGCGAGAACCCTTTCTATGGCTACACCTTC.

The chain combines TRBV30 with TRBJ2-3, with TRBD2 identical over 7 bases. The CDR3 has 13 amino acids. The J segment lost 5 bases and the V segment lost 7 bases, leaving 9 bases of the junction unmatched. Germline V gene sequence: CDR1 GTSNPN, CDR2 SVGIG (reference sequence). The CDR3 region is CASHSGGGDTQYF. In nucleotides, the CDR3 is TGTGCCTCTCACTCGGGGGGTGGAGATACGCAGTATTTT.

This rearrangement joins TRBV5-1 to TRBJ1-1; D gene ambiguous. This CDR3 comprises 14 residues. Germline lookup yields CDR1 SGHRS and CDR2 YFSETQ. The V end lost 0 bases, the J end lost 1 base, and 7 bases lay between the germline ends. In nucleotides, the CDR3 is TGCGCCAGCAGCTTGGCATCTGCGAACACTGAAGCTTTCTTT. Translation gives CASSLASANTEAFF.

The chain couples TRBV7-2 to TRBJ1-3; unclear D gene. Between the trimmed V and J ends, which lost 5 bases and 3 bases, there was a span of 8 bases. CDR3 length equals 13 residues. Germline V lookup: CDR1 SGHTA, CDR2 FQGNSA. CDR3 nucleotide sequence: TGTGCCAGCAGCACGGCGGGTGGAAACACCATATATTTT. Translation gives CASSTAGGNTIYF.

The chain employs TRBV18 and TRBJ2-3; D ambiguous. Germline CDR1 is KGHSH and CDR2 is LQKENI. V lost 0 bases, J lost 4 bases, and 8 bases lay in between. This CDR3 comprises 14 residues. CDR3 region: CASSPPSTSDTQYF. The CDR3 DNA reads TGTGCCAGCTCACCACCGTCTACTTCAGATACGCAGTATTTT.

This chain links TRBV29-1 with TRBJ1-2; TRBD1 matches at 8 bases. Germline CDR1 and CDR2: SQVTM and ANQGSEA. With 4 bases clipped from V and 5 bases from J, the junction kept 9 bases outside the gene matches. CDR3 length equals 14 residues. For the CDR3, the DNA is TGCAGCGTTGGGGACCCAGGGGGCCCGTATGGCTACACCTTC. Protein: CSVGDPGGPYGYTF.

The rearrangement joins TRBV5-1 to TRBJ2-7; 10 nucleotides align to TRBD2. The ends lost 4 bases at V and 4 bases at J; junction bases unmatched: 8. The CDR3 contains 15 residues. Germline loops: CDR1 SGHRS, CDR2 YFSETQ. The CDR3 region has the DNA TGCGCCAGCAGCCTGCGGACTAGCGGAGATTACGAGCAGTACTTC. It codes for CASSLRTSGDYEQYF.

The chain uses TRBV5-1 and TRBJ2-5, with TRBD2 identical over 13 bases. The V gene end was trimmed by 4 bases and the J gene end by 5 bases; junction bases not matched to a gene: 5. This CDR3 has 15 amino acids. In germline, CDR1 is SGHRS, CDR2 YFSETQ. CDR3 in DNA: TGCGCCAGCAGCGCCACTAGCGGGGGGGCGGAGACCCAGTACTTC. This translates into CASSATSGGAETQYF. Supplemented by reference TRBV5-1 and TRBJ2-5, the full variable domain reads KAGVTQTPRYLIKTRGQQVTLSCSPISGHRSVSWYQQTPGQGLQFLFEYFSETQRNKGNFPGRFSGRQFSNSRSEMNVSTLELGDSALYLCASSATSGGAETQYFGPGTRLLVL.

The V and J genes are TRBV11-2 and TRBJ2-5; D may be TRBD1 (5 bases). V lost 1 base and J lost 1, with 7 bases in between. Germline V gene sequence: CDR1 SGHAT, CDR2 FQNNGV. This CDR3 comprises 14 residues. CDR3 in amino acids: CASSLGQTQETQYF. In nucleotides, the CDR3 is TGTGCCAGCAGCTTAGGACAGACCCAAGAGACCCAGTACTTC.

This rearrangement joins TRBV18 to TRBJ2-5; D is ambiguous. The V and J ends lost 1 base and 1 base respectively, with 4 bases between them. CDR3 size: 13 residues. Germline V gene data show CDR1 as KGHSH and CDR2 as LQKENI. The CDR3 protein is CASSPRLQETQYF. The CDR3 bases are TGTGCCAGCTCACCACGACTCCAAGAGACCCAGTACTTC. The whole variable domain, filled in from reference TRBV18 and TRBJ2-5, reads NAGVMQNPRHLVRRRGQEARLRCSPMKGHSHVYWYRQLPEEGLKFMVYLQKENIIDESGMPKERFSAEFPKEGPSILRIQQVVRGDSAAYFCASSPRLQETQYFGPGTRLLVL.

The chain combines TRBV4-3 with TRBJ2-2; 7 bases agree with TRBD2. J was trimmed by 1 base and V by 4 bases; bases with no gene match: 6. CDR1 LGHNA and CDR2 YSLEER come from the germline V gene. This CDR3 region has 16 residues. CDR3 in DNA: TGCGCCAGCAGCCCTCAAGCGGGGAGGAACACCGGGGAGCTGTTTTTT. Encoded protein: CASSPQAGRNTGELFF.

This chain connects TRBV30 to TRBJ2-5, with 9 bases that match TRBD2. The CDR3 consists of 15 residues. The V gene end was trimmed by 0 bases and the J gene end by 5 bases; junction bases not matched to a gene: 7. In germline, CDR1 is GTSNPN, CDR2 SVGIG (reference sequence). The CDR3 loop reads CAWSVGAGGRETQYF. In DNA, the CDR3 is TGTGCCTGGAGTGTAGGCGCGGGGGGGCGGGAGACCCAGTACTTC.

The CDR3 DNA follows: TGTGCCAGTACCAATCCCGGGAAGGGTTTTGGGGACCGACCCAATCAGCCCCAGCATTTT. Amino acid sequence: CASTNPGKGFGDRPNQPQHF. The chain links TRBV19 to TRBJ1-5, with a weak D call TRBD1 (5 bases). Per germline, CDR1 LNHDA and CDR2 SQIVND (reference sequence). Trimming removed 7 bases from V and 3 bases from J, with 31 bases in between. This CDR3 spans 20 amino acids.

As DNA, the CDR3 is TGTGCCAGCAGCCTGACAGGGTCGGACGGAAACACCATATATTTT. Residues: CASSLTGSDGNTIYF. This chain links TRBV7-9 with TRBJ1-3; 7 bases line up with TRBD1. The ends lost 5 bases at V and 4 bases at J; junction bases unmatched: 8. Germline V gene data show CDR1 as SEHNR and CDR2 as FQNEAQ (reference sequence). This CDR3 is built from 15 residues. The whole variable domain, remainder taken from reference TRBV7-9 and TRBJ1-3, is DTGVSQNPRHKITKRGQNVTFRCDPISEHNRLYWYRQTLGQGPEFLTYFQNEAQLEKSRLLSDRFSAERPKGSFSTLEIQRTEQGDSAMYLCASSLTGSDGNTIYFGEGSWLTVV.

The CDR3 is CASSSGLGDNQPQHF. CDR3 nucleotide sequence: TGTGCCAGCAGTTCGGGACTAGGGGACAATCAGCCCCAGCATTTT. The V gene is TRBV6-6, the J gene TRBJ1-5; tentatively, D is TRBD1 (5 bases). V lost 4 bases to trimming and J lost 3 bases, with 13 bases between them. Germline values: CDR1 MNHNY, CDR2 SVGAGI (reference sequence). CDR3 length: 15 amino acids.